This T cell receptor (beta chain) was obtained from a study of cytomegalovirus exposure and HLA in healthy donors. Measured with immunoSEQ multiplex PCR; TCRdb has only the in-frame clones, and not every one. Altogether over 100,000 clones are present, roughly 94% being singletons, with the ten largest covering 0.85% to 0.95%. Findings of the study overall: Cytomegalovirus association was assigned to some 160 TCR beta chains.

V shed 1 base and J shed 3 bases, with 15 bases lying between them. This CDR3 is built from 16 residues. Germline loops: CDR1 KGHSH, CDR2 LQKENI. About this clone: The antigen remains undetermined.

The V gene is TRBV18, the J gene TRBJ1-1; perhaps TRBD1 as D (6 bases). Sequenced input: PBMCs. The TCR originated in a young woman in good health and CMV-seronegative. The CDR3 region has the DNA TGTGCCAGCTCACCACGGGGGGGCGCATACGACACTGAAGCTTTCTTT. It translates to CASSPRGGAYDTEAFF.